The 29 T cell receptor beta chains below come from one sample, sequenced in a study of OX40 agonist ivuxolimab in advanced cancers. The protocol was immunoSEQ multiplex PCR, while the TCRdb copy is restricted to in-frame clones and leaves out a portion. This sample has about 55,000 clones; almost 90% occur once, and the top ten carry just under 7%. Specimen: CD4+ or CD8+ T cells sorted from blood, collected in a trial of the OX40 agonist ivuxolimab. The receptors stem from an adult with an advanced solid tumor such as melanoma, head and neck, liver or kidney cancer.

This chain connects TRBV30 to TRBJ1-5; no definite D call. The V end lost 0 bases, the J end lost 2 bases, and 5 bases lay between the germline ends. Germline CDR1 and CDR2: GTSNPN and SVGIG (reference sequence). The CDR3 extends over 13 amino acids. The CDR3 DNA reads as TGTGCCTGGAGTGTACTCGGCAATCAGCCCCAGCATTTT. Residues: CAWSVLGNQPQHF.

CDR3 protein: CASSILPGGTNQPQHF. The CDR3 DNA is TGTGCCAGTAGTATCCTTCCAGGGGGCACCAATCAGCCCCAGCATTTT. The chain couples TRBV19 to TRBJ1-5; TRBD1 agrees at 8 bases. Germline CDR1 is LNHDA and CDR2 is SQIVND (reference sequence). The length of the CDR3 is 16 residues. The V gene end was trimmed by 3 bases and the J gene end by 3 bases; junction bases not matched to a gene: 7.

This clone has just one count. The chain joins TRBV29-1 to TRBJ2-1, with D tentatively TRBD2 (5 bases). The germline V and J ends were trimmed by 3 bases and 7 bases, with 7 bases remaining between them. CDR3 length equals 11 residues. The germline V gene has CDR1 SQVTM and CDR2 ANQGSEA. DNA of the CDR3: TGCAGCGTTGAGCCGGGAAATGAGCAGTTCTTC. Its translation is CSVEPGNEQFF.

The chain combines TRBV7-2 with TRBJ1-1, with D possibly being TRBD1 (5 bases). This CDR3 comprises 17 residues. CDR1 is SGHTA, CDR2 FQGNSA, per germline. The ends were cut back, 7 bases at V and 1 base at J, with 22 bases in the middle. The CDR3 DNA is TGTGCCAGCATCCCCGGGGTGGGGCGAGTGAGGAACACTGAAGCTTTCTTT. Translation: CASIPGVGRVRNTEAFF.

The rearrangement joins TRBV6-1 to TRBJ2-3, with 9 bases identical to TRBD2. This CDR3 has 16 residues. The germline CDR1 and CDR2 sequences are MNHNS and SASEGT. Trimming took 4 bases from V and 1 from J; bases not matched to a gene: 6. The CDR3: CASSAFSGSGTDTQYF. The CDR3 DNA reads as TGTGCCAGCAGTGCCTTTAGCGGGAGTGGCACAGATACGCAGTATTTT.

This clone was recorded only once. This chain links TRBV7-2 with TRBJ2-7; TRBD2 aligns across 9 bases. Germline CDR1 is SGHTA and CDR2 is FQGNSA. This CDR3 has 14 amino acids. V trimming: 2 bases; J trimming: 3 bases; junction bases outside the gene matches: 2. CDR3 nucleotide sequence: TGTGCCAGCAGCTTAACAGCGGGAGGCTACGAGCAGTACTTC. This translates into CASSLTAGGYEQYF.

The rearrangement joins TRBV29-1 to TRBJ1-1; D possibly corresponds to TRBD1 (6 bases). The CDR3 is 11 amino acids. V was trimmed by 3 bases and J by 10 bases, leaving 12 bases between them. In germline, CDR1 is SQVTM, CDR2 ANQGSEA. CDR3 protein: CSVDSGGVAFF. The CDR3 DNA reads TGCAGCGTTGACAGTGGGGGCGTAGCTTTCTTT. Supplemented by reference TRBV29-1 and TRBJ1-1, the full variable domain reads SAVISQKPSRDICQRGTSLTIQCQVDSQVTMMFWYRQQPGQSLTLIATANQGSEATYESGFVIDKFPISRPNLTFSTLTVSNMSPEDSSIYLCSVDSGGVAFFGQGTRLTVV.

This chain's CDR3 is CASSLSTVPPGELFF. The CDR3 DNA reads TGTGCCAGCAGTTTATCGACCGTTCCCCCCGGGGAGCTGTTTTTT. The chain joins TRBV27 to TRBJ2-2; no clear D. The CDR3 spans 15 residues. Germline assignment: CDR1 MNHEY and CDR2 SMNVEV (reference sequence). V was trimmed by 0 bases and J by 6 bases, leaving 11 bases between them.

The chain combines TRBV11-3 with TRBJ2-7, with D maybe TRBD2 (6 bases). The CDR3 covers 15 residues. Trimming removed 0 bases at V and 6 bases at J, with 15 bases between. The germline gives CDR1 SGHNT, CDR2 YENEEA. The CDR3 DNA is TGTGCCAGCAGCTTAGAGCGGGACCAGGGACTCGAGCAGTACTTC. Amino acids: CASSLERDQGLEQYF.

The rearrangement joins TRBV7-2 to TRBJ2-7; D possibly corresponds to TRBD1 (6 bases). Trimming took 5 bases from V and 5 from J, leaving 13 bases between them. Germline CDR1 is SGHTA and CDR2 is FQGNSA. This CDR3 contains 13 residues. CDR3: CASSPDSGNEQYF. Here the CDR3 DNA reads TGTGCCAGCAGCCCGGACAGTGGAAACGAGCAGTACTTC.

This clone was seen only once. V usage is TRBV19 and J usage is TRBJ2-7; D is perhaps TRBD2 (7 bases). CDR1 LNHDA and CDR2 SQIVND come from the germline V gene (reference sequence). V was cut by 2 bases and J by 3 bases, with 14 bases left in between. CDR3 length: 15 amino acids. CDR3 bases: TGTGCCAGTAGTATACGGGGGGCCTTCGTCTACGAGCAGTACTTC. This codes for CASSIRGAFVYEQYF.

Only a few counts were recorded for this clone. The V call is TRBV28, the J call TRBJ1-2; D uncertain. Trimming took 3 bases from V and 5 from J, leaving 4 bases between them. The V gene's germline CDR1 is MDHEN and CDR2 SYDVKM. The CDR3 is 11 residues long. The CDR3 DNA reads TGTGCCAGCAGTTTTCTGTATGGCTACACCTTC. Translated, it gives CASSFLYGYTF.

The rearrangement links TRBV10-3 to TRBJ2-1; 12 bases match TRBD2. The CDR3 contains 16 residues. The V and J ends lost 2 bases and 8 bases, in that order; junction bases with no gene match: 7. The germline CDR1 and CDR2 sequences are ENHRY and SYGVKD. The CDR3 DNA reads TGTGCCATCAGTGAGCCGACTAGCGGGAGTCGTGATGAGCAGTTCTTC. Amino acid sequence: CAISEPTSGSRDEQFF.

The CDR3 is CASSIEGGISIDEQFF. The CDR3 DNA follows: TGTGCCAGTAGTATAGAGGGGGGAATATCAATAGATGAGCAGTTCTTC. J is TRBJ2-1 and V is TRBV19; a possible D gene is TRBD2 (6 bases). This CDR3 is 16 amino acids long. In germline, CDR1 is LNHDA, CDR2 SQIVND (reference sequence). V lost 0 bases and J 8 bases, leaving 17 bases between the germline ends. The entire variable domain, with the rest obtained from reference TRBV19 and TRBJ2-1, is as follows: DGGITQSPKYLFRKEGQNVTLSCEQNLNHDAMYWYRQDPGQGLRLIYYSQIVNDFQKGDIAEGYSVSREKKESFPLTVTSAQKNPTAFYLCASSIEGGISIDEQFFGPGTRLTVL.

The genes are TRBV28 and TRBJ1-1; D remains unclear. The germline V gene encodes CDR1 MDHEN and CDR2 SYDVKM. The CDR3 consists of 13 residues. Trimming removed 5 bases at V and 1 base at J, with 8 bases between. As DNA, the CDR3 is TGTGCCAGCAGTCGTCCCGGGAACACTGAAGCTTTCTTT. It specifies CASSRPGNTEAFF.

The chain links TRBV6-1 to TRBJ2-1; 10 bases agree with TRBD2. This CDR3 has 15 residues. Per the germline V gene, CDR1 is MNHNS and CDR2 is SASEGT. With 2 bases clipped from V and 10 bases from J, the junction kept 8 bases outside the gene matches. CDR3 coding DNA: TGTGCCAGCAGTGAAAGAAGTCTAGCGGGAGAAGAGCAGTTCTTC. Its protein is CASSERSLAGEEQFF.

The CDR3 loop is CASSPGTVNYGYTF. The CDR3 DNA reads as TGTGCCAGCAGCCCCGGGACAGTTAACTATGGCTACACCTTC. The chain is built from TRBV5-5 and TRBJ1-2, with 7 nucleotides matching TRBD1. The V segment lost 4 bases and the J segment 1 base; nucleotides outside the gene matches: 4. Germline V gene sequence: CDR1 SGHKS, CDR2 YYEKEE (reference sequence). CDR3 size: 14 residues.

The gene calls are TRBV5-1 and TRBJ2-1; TRBD1 aligns across 9 bases. This CDR3 is 16 amino acids long. CDR1 and CDR2 from the germline V gene are SGHRS and YFSETQ. Trimming cost V 1 base and J 3 bases; bases outside gene matches: 5. CDR3: CASSLPDRGFYNEQFF. The CDR3 region has the DNA TGCGCCAGCAGCTTGCCTGACAGGGGGTTCTACAATGAGCAGTTCTTC.

This clone was found once. The chain uses TRBV5-1 and TRBJ2-3; D is possibly TRBD1 (5 bases). Germline loops: CDR1 SGHRS, CDR2 YFSETQ. The CDR3 contains 16 residues. Trimming stripped 6 bases from V and 9 bases from J, with 26 bases between. This CDR3 is CASKEDARALRRTQYF. The CDR3 DNA follows: TGCGCCAGCAAAGAGGACGCCAGGGCCCTGAGGAGAACGCAGTATTTT.

This chain links TRBV11-2 with TRBJ2-3; 11 nucleotides line up with TRBD2. In germline, CDR1 is SGHAT, CDR2 FQNNGV. V was clipped by 4 bases and J by 2 bases; unmatched bases: 11. The CDR3 has 18 amino acids. The CDR3 loop reads CASSSFLGLAVTTDTQYF. CDR3 coding DNA: TGTGCCAGCAGCTCCTTCCTGGGACTAGCGGTCACCACAGATACGCAGTATTTT.

The V and J genes are TRBV29-1 and TRBJ2-3; 7 bases fit TRBD1. V dropped 3 bases and J dropped 11; count of bases not matched to a gene: 8. CDR3 length: 12 residues. Per the germline V gene, CDR1 is SQVTM and CDR2 is ANQGSEA. The CDR3 DNA sequence: TGCAGCGTTGACGAAGGGGGCTCAAGGCAGTATTTT. This sequence encodes CSVDEGGSRQYF.

This chain links TRBV7-3 with TRBJ2-7; D is unresolved. The V end lost 8 bases, the J end lost 2 bases, and 10 bases lay between the germline ends. Germline V gives CDR1 SGHTA, CDR2 FQGTGA. This CDR3 is 12 amino acids long. The CDR3 DNA follows: TGTGCCAGCCCGGACCTACCCTACGAGCAGTACTTC. Its protein product is CASPDLPYEQYF.

The chain employs TRBV4-1 and TRBJ2-3; unclear D gene. V gave up 3 bases and J gave up 2 bases, with 6 bases separating them. The CDR3 spans 13 residues. Germline-derived CDR1 and CDR2 are MGHRA and YSYEKL. The CDR3 coding sequence is TGCGCCAGCAGCCAGGCCCACACAGATACGCAGTATTTT. This encodes CASSQAHTDTQYF.

This chain joins TRBV6-5 and TRBJ2-3; D is ambiguous. Germline values: CDR1 MNHEY, CDR2 SVGAGI. The V gene lost 5 bases and the J gene lost 5 bases, with 17 bases spanning the gap. This CDR3 region has 15 residues. CDR3 bases: TGTGCCAGCAGTCGACGGCAGGTTAAAGGAGATACGCAGTATTTT. Translated: CASSRRQVKGDTQYF.

This rearrangement joins TRBV29-1 to TRBJ2-3; TRBD2 aligns across 13 bases. This CDR3 region has 18 residues. CDR1 is SQVTM, CDR2 ANQGSEA, per germline. Trimming cost V 2 bases and J 2 bases; bases outside gene matches: 10. CDR3 DNA sequence: TGCAGCGTTGAAATAGGACTAGCGGGAGTTCGGAACACAGATACGCAGTATTTT. It codes for CSVEIGLAGVRNTDTQYF.

The chain recombines TRBV5-6 with TRBJ2-7; D is unclear. This CDR3 is 11 amino acids long. The V end was cut by 3 bases, the J end by 3 bases, with 4 bases between. Germline loops: CDR1 SGHDT, CDR2 YYEEEE. CDR3 protein: CASSSHYEQYF. The DNA for the CDR3 is TGTGCCAGCAGCTCCCACTACGAGCAGTACTTC.

The chain's CDR3 is CASSLGASRSTEAFF. CDR3 DNA sequence: TGTGCCAGCAGCTTAGGGGCAAGTAGGAGCACTGAAGCTTTCTTT. The chain joins TRBV11-2 to TRBJ1-1; D unclear. Trimming removed 1 base at V and 4 bases at J, with 13 bases between. Germline V CDR1 and CDR2: SGHAT, FQNNGV. The CDR3 has 15 residues.

This chain joins TRBV9 and TRBJ2-3; D gene ambiguous. The V and J ends lost 3 bases and 4 bases respectively, with 6 bases between them. Germline V lookup: CDR1 SGDLS, CDR2 YYNGEE. This CDR3 contains 12 residues. CDR3 loop: CASSAGADTQYF. CDR3 DNA sequence: TGTGCCAGCAGCGCAGGCGCAGATACGCAGTATTTT.

This clone was seen more than once but under ten times. This chain joins TRBV30 and TRBJ2-4, with a possible D match to TRBD2 (6 bases). Trimming removed 0 bases at V and 0 bases at J, with 12 bases between. The germline V gene has CDR1 GTSNPN and CDR2 SVGIG (reference sequence). This CDR3 has 16 amino acids. The DNA of the CDR3 is TGTGCCTGGAGTGTACCGGGGGACCCAGCCAAAAACATTCAGTACTTC. It encodes CAWSVPGDPAKNIQYF. Together with reference TRBV30 and TRBJ2-4, the CDR3 gives the full variable domain: SQTIHQWPATLVQPVGSPLSLECTVEGTSNPNLYWYRQAAGRGLQLLFYSVGIGQISSEVPQNLSASRPQDRQFILSSKKLLLSDSGFYLCAWSVPGDPAKNIQYFGAGTRLSVL.